The 23 T cell receptor beta chains reported below all come from one sample, sequenced in a study of cytomegalovirus exposure and HLA in healthy donors. Clones were read by immunoSEQ multiplex PCR, and TCRdb kept only the in-frame ones, dropping some. The profile shows 65,000 or so clones, around 90% of them singletons. Sequenced sample: PBMCs. Every receptor here comes from a woman under 30 in good health and CMV-seronegative.

The genes are TRBV7-9 and TRBJ1-5; D remains ambiguous. CDR1 is SEHNR, CDR2 FQNEAQ, per germline (reference sequence). The CDR3 contains 12 residues. Trimming stripped 0 bases from V and 6 bases from J, with 3 bases between. DNA for the CDR3: TGTGCCAGCAGCTTAGCCCGTCAGCCCCAGCATTTT. Its protein product is CASSLARQPQHF.

The chain employs TRBV7-9 and TRBJ2-5; D is possibly TRBD2 (6 bases). The CDR3 is 12 residues long. With 1 base removed from V and 13 bases from J, the gap between germline ends came to 13 bases. Germline V lookup: CDR1 SEHNR, CDR2 FQNEAQ (reference sequence). The CDR3 sequence: CASSLEEGPVYF. CDR3 sequence (DNA): TGTGCCAGCAGCTTAGAGGAGGGCCCGGTGTACTTC. The variable domain in full, with the rest retrieved from reference TRBV7-9 and TRBJ2-5, is DTGVSQNPRHKITKRGQNVTFRCDPISEHNRLYWYRQTLGQGPEFLTYFQNEAQLEKSRLLSDRFSAERPKGSFSTLEIQRTEQGDSAMYLCASSLEEGPVYFGPGTRLLVL.

This clone was recorded only once. The chain uses TRBV4-1 and TRBJ1-4; 9 nucleotides match TRBD1. Germline V lookup: CDR1 MGHRA, CDR2 YSYEKL. The CDR3 runs 13 residues. Trimming removed 4 bases from V and 10 bases from J; junction bases left unmatched: 4. Here the CDR3 reads CASSPGTGRKLFF. The CDR3 DNA reads TGCGCCAGCAGCCCCGGGACAGGGAGAAAACTGTTTTTT.

The chain has TRBV2 and TRBJ2-1; TRBD2 is a possible D gene (5 bases). The CDR3 length is 11 residues. Germline CDR1 SNHLY, CDR2 FYNNEI. V was shortened by 6 bases and J by 6 bases, with 6 bases between the two germline ends. The CDR3 region is CASSEGNEQFF. CDR3 in DNA: TGTGCCAGCAGCGAGGGCAATGAGCAGTTCTTC. Full variable domain (rest looked up from reference TRBV2 and TRBJ2-1): EPEVTQTPSHQVTQMGQEVILRCVPISNHLYFYWYRQILGQKVEFLVSFYNNEISEKSEIFDDQFSVERPDGSNFTLKIRSTKLEDSAMYFCASSEGNEQFFGPGTRLTVL.

The chain is built from TRBV6-1 and TRBJ1-2; perhaps TRBD1 as D (6 bases). The germline gives CDR1 MNHNS, CDR2 SASEGT. The V end was cut by 4 bases, the J end by 3 bases, with 15 bases between. The CDR3 has 15 amino acids. CDR3 sequence reads: CASSGGGRSHYGYTF. The CDR3 region has the DNA TGTGCCAGCAGTGGGGGGGGGCGAAGCCACTATGGCTACACCTTC.

V is TRBV12-5 and J is TRBJ2-2; 10 bases agree with TRBD1. CDR3 length: 20 residues. Germline CDR1 LGHNT, CDR2 FRNRAP. The ends lost 0 bases at V and 4 bases at J; junction bases unmatched: 14. CDR3 bases: TGTGCTAGTGGTTTGGTACTTGGACAGGGGGTAGTTCTAGGCACCGGGGAGCTGTTTTTT. Its protein product is CASGLVLGQGVVLGTGELFF. Together with reference TRBV12-5 and TRBJ2-2, the CDR3 gives the full variable domain: DARVTQTPRHKVTEMGQEVTMRCQPILGHNTVFWYRQTMMQGLELLAYFRNRAPLDDSGMPKDRFSAEMPDATLATLKIQPSEPRDSAVYFCASGLVLGQGVVLGTGELFFGEGSRLTVL.

This chain joins TRBV11-3 and TRBJ2-7; 9 nucleotides line up with TRBD2. V lost 3 bases to trimming and J lost 2 bases; unmatched junction nucleotides: 20. The CDR3 extends over 20 amino acids. The V gene's germline CDR1 is SGHNT and CDR2 YENEEA. The CDR3 spells CASSLSTGLALYSLPYEQYF. CDR3 DNA: TGTGCCAGCAGCTTGTCGACTGGACTAGCGTTGTATTCTCTACCCTACGAGCAGTACTTC.

J is TRBJ1-4 and V is TRBV13, with TRBD1 matching 7 bases. Germline V gives CDR1 PRHDT, CDR2 FYEKMQ (reference sequence). V lost 5 bases to trimming and J lost 8 bases; unmatched junction nucleotides: 23. This CDR3 is 19 amino acids long. DNA for the CDR3: TGTGCCAGCAGCGACAAACTCCGGGACAGTAGAGAGAAGGGGGAAAAACTGTTTTTT. Protein: CASSDKLRDSREKGEKLFF.

The chain joins TRBV5-4 to TRBJ2-1; tentative D call: TRBD1 (6 bases). With 0 bases removed from V and 7 bases from J, the gap between germline ends came to 17 bases. The CDR3 has 16 amino acids. Germline V gene data show CDR1 as SGHNT and CDR2 as YYREEE (reference sequence). CDR3 loop: CASSLAAGVSVNEQFF. CDR3 coding DNA: TGTGCCAGCAGCTTGGCCGCAGGGGTATCCGTAAATGAGCAGTTCTTC. Using reference TRBV5-4 and TRBJ2-1 for the parts outside the CDR3, the full variable domain is ETGVTQSPTHLIKTRGQQVTLRCSSQSGHNTVSWYQQALGQGPQFIFQYYREEENGRGNFPPRFSGLQFPNYSSELNVNALELDDSALYLCASSLAAGVSVNEQFFGPGTRLTVL.

The chain is built from TRBV19 and TRBJ2-7; the match to TRBD1 covers 10 bases. CDR1 and CDR2 from the germline V gene are LNHDA and SQIVND (reference sequence). This CDR3 region has 12 residues. The chain's CDR3 is CALPGQGYEQYF. For the CDR3, the DNA is TGTGCGTTGCCGGGACAGGGGTACGAGCAGTACTTC.

The rearrangement joins TRBV28 to TRBJ2-7, with D possibly TRBD1 on 6 matching bases. The CDR3 spans 16 residues. Looked up from germline, CDR1 is MDHEN and CDR2 is SYDVKM. The V and J ends lost 2 bases and 3 bases respectively, with 17 bases between them. The CDR3 spells CASSLRLGHGLYEQYF. The CDR3 region has the DNA TGTGCCAGCAGTTTAAGGTTGGGACATGGACTCTACGAGCAGTACTTC.

In this sample, this clone turned up a few times. The rearrangement links TRBV10-3 to TRBJ2-7; 7 nucleotides line up with TRBD1. Germline CDR1 and CDR2: ENHRY and SYGVKD. V was pared by 5 bases and J by 5 bases, with 9 bases of the junction left unmatched. The CDR3 is made up of 14 amino acids. The CDR3 region is CAISKTGVEHEQYF. In DNA form, the CDR3 reads TGTGCCATCAGTAAAACAGGGGTCGAGCACGAGCAGTACTTC.

The chain recombines TRBV29-1 with TRBJ1-1; D is perhaps TRBD1 (6 bases). From germline, CDR1 is SQVTM and CDR2 ANQGSEA. CDR3 length: 12 residues. V shed 5 bases and J shed 3 bases, with 10 bases lying between them. CDR3 coding DNA: TGCAGCGTTAGGGGGATGGACACTGAAGCTTTCTTT. Amino acids: CSVRGMDTEAFF.

The J gene is TRBJ2-7, the V gene TRBV15, with TRBD1 as a possible D gene (5 bases). CDR3 length equals 14 residues. Germline V CDR1 and CDR2: LNHNV, YYDKDF (reference sequence). The germline V and J ends were trimmed by 5 bases and 2 bases, with 13 bases remaining between them. CDR3 amino acids: CATSGTFRAYEQYF. The CDR3 DNA is TGTGCCACCAGCGGCACCTTCAGGGCCTACGAGCAGTACTTC.

The CDR3, as DNA: TGTGCCAGCAGTAGGGATTATCCGGGAGTCGAGCAGTACTTC. Encoded protein: CASSRDYPGVEQYF. This chain links TRBV6-1 with TRBJ2-7; tentatively, D is TRBD2 (6 bases). The CDR3 consists of 14 residues. V was trimmed by 5 bases and J by 6 bases, leaving 17 bases between them. The germline gives CDR1 MNHNS, CDR2 SASEGT.

V usage is TRBV19 and J usage is TRBJ1-5; tentative D call: TRBD1 (5 bases). The CDR3 runs 17 residues. CDR1 is LNHDA and CDR2 is SQIVND in the germline V gene (reference sequence). Trimming took off 1 base at V and 0 bases at J, with 13 bases between the two ends. CDR3: CASSIVSGRDSNQPQHF. The CDR3 region has the DNA TGTGCCAGTAGTATAGTATCAGGGAGGGATAGCAATCAGCCCCAGCATTTT. The full variable domain, with the rest looked up from reference TRBV19 and TRBJ1-5, is DGGITQSPKYLFRKEGQNVTLSCEQNLNHDAMYWYRQDPGQGLRLIYYSQIVNDFQKGDIAEGYSVSREKKESFPLTVTSAQKNPTAFYLCASSIVSGRDSNQPQHFGDGTRLSIL.

The chain carries TRBV27 and TRBJ1-1; possible D gene TRBD1, 5 bases. Trimming left V 3 bases short and J 5 bases short, with 13 bases between. This CDR3 is built from 14 residues. Germline V gene lookup returns CDR1 MNHEY and CDR2 SMNVEV (reference sequence). The DNA for the CDR3 is TGTGCCAGCAGTTTGGCTCAGGGTAGTACTGAAGCTTTCTTT. This translates into CASSLAQGSTEAFF.

The V and J genes are TRBV29-1 and TRBJ2-1, with 8 nucleotides matching TRBD2. The CDR3 is made up of 11 amino acids. Trimming at V came to 8 bases and at J to 8 bases, leaving 5 bases not matched to a gene. Per the germline V gene, CDR1 is SQVTM and CDR2 is ANQGSEA. The CDR3 reads CSSGGSDEQFF. Written as DNA, the CDR3 is TGCAGCTCGGGAGGGAGCGATGAGCAGTTCTTC.

The chain has TRBV7-9 and TRBJ2-2, with TRBD1 identical over 8 bases. J lost 5 bases, V lost 3 bases, and 8 bases had no gene match. The CDR3 is 16 amino acids. CDR1 SEHNR and CDR2 FQNEAQ come from the germline V gene (reference sequence). CDR3: CASSLTGTGMTGELFF. In DNA, the CDR3 is TGTGCCAGCAGCTTGACCGGGACAGGAATGACCGGGGAGCTGTTTTTT.

V and J are TRBV30 and TRBJ2-1; 9 bases agree with TRBD2. CDR3 length: 13 residues. The ends lost 6 bases at V and 6 bases at J; junction bases unmatched: 6. Germline V lookup: CDR1 GTSNPN, CDR2 SVGIG (reference sequence). The DNA for the CDR3 is TGTGCCTGTTCTAGCGGGATAGTCAATGAGCAGTTCTTC. This gives the protein CACSSGIVNEQFF.

The chain is built from TRBV6-1 and TRBJ1-4; 7 positions match TRBD1. After removal of 8 bases from V and 7 bases from J, the junction contained 10 bases not matched to a gene. Germline V CDR1 and CDR2: MNHNS, SASEGT. There are 14 residues in the CDR3. The CDR3 DNA reads as TGTGCCAGCGGCCCGGGACAGCGAGCTGAAAAACTGTTTTTT. Amino acids: CASGPGQRAEKLFF.

The chain links TRBV11-2 to TRBJ2-7; TRBD2 matches 10 bases. V shed 8 bases and J 2 bases; nucleotides not matched to a gene: 6. The germline V gene encodes CDR1 SGHAT and CDR2 FQNNGV. The CDR3 is 14 residues long. CDR3 sequence (DNA): TGTGCCAGCGGAAGGACTAGCGGCACCTACGAGCAGTACTTC. This codes for CASGRTSGTYEQYF.

This chain connects TRBV15 to TRBJ2-3; 10 nucleotides line up with TRBD2. In germline, CDR1 is LNHNV, CDR2 YYDKDF (reference sequence). This CDR3 has 16 residues. Unmatched junction bases numbered 3, after V lost 2 bases and J lost 1 base. The CDR3 spells CATSRSGTSGTDTQYF. The CDR3 region has the DNA TGTGCCACCAGCAGATCAGGGACTAGCGGCACAGATACGCAGTATTTT.